This TCR beta chain comes out of a study of CD8 T cells in Susac syndrome. An input of roughly 0.45 to 1 ug of RNA was subjected to reverse transcription using random hexamers. An immunoSEQ multiplex PCR amplified TCR beta CDR3 over 54 Vbeta and 13 Jbeta. MiXCR, run by TCRdb on the immunoSEQ multiplex PCR reads, gives a single entry per CDR3 protein. The sample shows under 200,000 distinct CDR3 sequences, approximately 93% of them seen only once. Sequencing of TCR beta was carried out in blood CD8+ and CD4+ T cells. This clonotype came up a few times. The length of the CDR3 is 14 residues. V was trimmed by 5 bases and J by 9 bases, leaving 15 bases between them. The germline CDR1 and CDR2 sequences are SGHRS and YFSETQ.

The rearrangement joins TRBV5-1 to TRBJ1-6; tentatively, D is TRBD1 (5 bases). This TCR came from a human donor in good health. The sequenced material came from CD4+ T cells from PBMCs. CDR3 sequence (DNA): TGCGCCAGCAGTCTCGTCGGGGCTGGTTCACCCCTCCACTTT. It encodes CASSLVGAGSPLHF.